Below, 18 T cell receptor beta chains from the same sample are listed, as sequenced in a study of cytomegalovirus exposure and HLA in healthy donors. The assay was immunoSEQ multiplex PCR, and TCRdb's table has in-frame clones only and misses some. This table holds tens of thousands of clones, around 90% found once. Specimen: PBMCs. The source is a man between 18 and 35 years old in good health and CMV-seronegative.

The CDR3 DNA follows: TGTGCCAGCAGTTACGAGTCGAGGGTTGATGAGCAGTTCTTC. Residues: CASSYESRVDEQFF. V usage is TRBV6-5 and J usage is TRBJ2-1, with a tentative D call TRBD2 (5 bases). V lost 2 bases, J lost 8 bases, and 13 bases lay in between. CDR1 and CDR2 (germline): MNHEY, SVGAGI. The CDR3 totals 14 residues.

The rearrangement links TRBV13 to TRBJ1-1, with 7 bases identical to TRBD1. The CDR3 extends over 15 amino acids. Germline assignment: CDR1 PRHDT and CDR2 FYEKMQ (reference sequence). Losses at the gene ends were 5 bases for V and 1 base for J; bases not matched to a gene: 7. The CDR3 DNA follows: TGTGCCAGCAGCGACGCCGGGACAGCGAACACTGAAGCTTTCTTT. Translation: CASSDAGTANTEAFF.

This clone occurred a few times. The chain links TRBV10-2 to TRBJ2-1; 7 positions agree with TRBD2. Trimming at V came to 2 bases and at J to 14 bases, leaving 12 bases not matched to a gene. Germline CDR1 reads WSHSY; CDR2 reads SAAADI. The CDR3 spans 14 residues. The CDR3 nucleotides are TGCGCCAGCAGTGAGATTGAGGGAGGGCCCACAAAGTTCTTC. Residues: CASSEIEGGPTKFF.

V gene TRBV6-1 combines with J gene TRBJ2-2; TRBD1 matches 9 bases. The CDR3 has 14 amino acids. Trimming removed 6 bases from V and 5 bases from J; junction bases left unmatched: 4. The germline V gene has CDR1 MNHNS and CDR2 SASEGT. The chain's CDR3 is CASRRQGETGELFF. The CDR3 bases are TGTGCCAGCAGACGACAGGGGGAAACCGGGGAGCTGTTTTTT.

The table lists this clone with a count of one. The rearrangement uses TRBV27 and TRBJ1-2, with 12 bases lining up with TRBD1. V was clipped by 5 bases and J by 7 bases; unmatched bases: 8. CDR1 and CDR2 (germline): MNHEY, SMNVEV (reference sequence). The CDR3 spans 15 residues. For the CDR3, the DNA is TGTGCCAGCAGTCATGGGACAGGGGGCGTCTTTGGCTACACCTTC. It is translated as CASSHGTGGVFGYTF.

The rearrangement joins TRBV19 to TRBJ2-6; 9 nucleotides agree with TRBD1. Germline values: CDR1 LNHDA, CDR2 SQIVND (reference sequence). The CDR3 consists of 17 residues. V was clipped by 6 bases and J by 0 bases; unmatched bases: 6. As DNA, the CDR3 is TGTGCCAGTAGCATAACAGGGGGCAGCTCTGGGGCCAACGTCCTGACTTTC. Protein sequence: CASSITGGSSGANVLTF.

This clone was counted only a few times. The chain uses TRBV7-9 and TRBJ2-1, with 7 positions matching TRBD2. J was trimmed by 10 bases and V by 5 bases; bases with no gene match: 20. Germline V gene sequence: CDR1 SEHNR, CDR2 FQNEAQ (reference sequence). The CDR3 contains 17 residues. The CDR3 loop reads CASSPRANWEGIVEQFF. For the CDR3, the DNA is TGTGCCAGCAGCCCTCGGGCCAACTGGGAGGGAATCGTCGAGCAGTTCTTC. Full variable domain (outside the CDR3, taken from reference TRBV7-9 and TRBJ2-1): DTGVSQNPRHKITKRGQNVTFRCDPISEHNRLYWYRQTLGQGPEFLTYFQNEAQLEKSRLLSDRFSAERPKGSFSTLEIQRTEQGDSAMYLCASSPRANWEGIVEQFFGPGTRLTVL.

The chain employs TRBV27 and TRBJ2-7; D perhaps matches TRBD2 (6 bases). V dropped 2 bases and J dropped 2 bases, with 13 bases sitting between them. The germline gives CDR1 MNHEY, CDR2 SMNVEV (reference sequence). The CDR3 length is 15 residues. The CDR3 DNA reads as TGTGCCAGCAGTTTAAAGGCGGGACTCGCCTACGAGCAGTACTTC. Protein sequence: CASSLKAGLAYEQYF.

V is TRBV5-4 and J is TRBJ2-3, with D perhaps matching TRBD2 (6 bases). This CDR3 has 15 amino acids. The germline V gene encodes CDR1 SGHNT and CDR2 YYREEE (reference sequence). The V gene lost 4 bases and the J gene lost 1 base, with 13 bases spanning the gap. The CDR3 loop reads CASSLRGGGTDTQYF. Here the CDR3 DNA reads TGTGCCAGCAGCCTTCGGGGAGGCGGCACAGATACGCAGTATTTT.

The chain recombines TRBV2 with TRBJ1-5, with D perhaps matching TRBD1 (6 bases). This CDR3 contains 16 residues. Trimming left V 0 bases short and J 7 bases short, with 16 bases between. CDR1 and CDR2 (germline): SNHLY, FYNNEI. The CDR3 DNA sequence: TGTGCCAGCAGTGAAGCGCTGGGCCAGGGGTTGCAGCCCCAGCATTTT. It translates to CASSEALGQGLQPQHF.

The rearrangement uses TRBV25-1 and TRBJ1-4; D ambiguous. CDR3 size: 13 residues. The germline gives CDR1 MGHDK, CDR2 SYGVNS. The V end lost 2 bases, the J end lost 8 bases, and 9 bases lay between the germline ends. CDR3 region: CASSEGGVEKLFF. CDR3 DNA: TGTGCCAGCAGTGAAGGCGGCGTCGAAAAACTGTTTTTT. Looking up the rest from reference TRBV25-1 and TRBJ1-4 gives the full variable domain: EADIYQTPRYLVIGTGKKITLECSQTMGHDKMYWYQQDPGMELHLIHYSYGVNSTEKGDLSSESTVSRIRTEHFPLTLESARPSHTSQYLCASSEGGVEKLFFGSGTQLSVL.

The V and J genes are TRBV10-2 and TRBJ1-2; unclear D gene. This CDR3 spans 14 amino acids. V lost 3 bases, J lost 4 bases, and 12 bases lay in between. The germline V gene has CDR1 WSHSY and CDR2 SAAADI. In nucleotides, the CDR3 is TGCGCCAGCAGTGAAAACAAGGGAGGCTATGGCTACACCTTC. This codes for CASSENKGGYGYTF.

This clone is medium-sized (0.01 to 0.1%) within its sample. The chain has TRBV30 and TRBJ1-5; 10 bases line up with TRBD1. The germline gives CDR1 GTSNPN, CDR2 SVGIG (reference sequence). There are 13 residues in the CDR3. Trimming at V came to 5 bases and at J to 2 bases, leaving 0 bases not matched to a gene. CDR3 sequence: CAWGTGGNQPQHF. In nucleotides, the CDR3 is TGTGCCTGGGGGACAGGGGGCAATCAGCCCCAGCATTTT.

By its share, this clone is medium-sized. The rearrangement uses TRBV5-4 and TRBJ2-5; tentatively, D is TRBD1 (5 bases). The CDR3 sequence is 12 residues long. V was pared by 0 bases and J by 5 bases, with 5 bases between. In germline, CDR1 is SGHNT, CDR2 YYREEE (reference sequence). CDR3 protein: CASSLEGETQYF. In DNA, the CDR3 is TGTGCCAGCAGCTTGGAGGGGGAGACCCAGTACTTC.

The rearrangement uses TRBV7-2 and TRBJ2-5, with 8 bases that match TRBD1. The V segment lost 4 bases and the J segment 1 base; nucleotides outside the gene matches: 5. Germline-derived CDR1 and CDR2 are SGHTA and FQGNSA. This CDR3 comprises 15 residues. The CDR3 DNA follows: TGTGCCAGCAGCTACCCGGACAGGGTCCAAGAGACCCAGTACTTC. It translates to CASSYPDRVQETQYF.

This sequence joins TRBV6-1 and TRBJ1-5; tentatively, D is TRBD1 (6 bases). V shed 0 bases and J shed 11 bases, with 14 bases lying between them. The CDR3 extends over 14 amino acids. Germline V gives CDR1 MNHNS, CDR2 SASEGT. The CDR3 loop is CASSEARGLDAQHF. CDR3 sequence (DNA): TGTGCCAGCAGTGAAGCGCGGGGGCTGGATGCCCAGCATTTT.

The J gene is TRBJ2-7, the V gene TRBV2, with D unclear. The CDR3 contains 17 residues. Trimming removed 5 bases from V and 0 bases from J, with 20 bases in between. Germline V CDR1 and CDR2: SNHLY, FYNNEI. Here the CDR3 DNA reads TGTGCCAGCAGTACCGACATGACCGGCACGAGCTCCTACGAGCAGTACTTC. It specifies CASSTDMTGTSSYEQYF.

The rearrangement links TRBV6-6 to TRBJ2-1, with D uncertain. The CDR3 totals 11 residues. Trimming left V 2 bases short and J 12 bases short, with 8 bases between. CDR1 and CDR2 (germline): MNHNY, SVGAGI (reference sequence). The CDR3 here is CASSYRRMQFF. The DNA for the CDR3 is TGTGCCAGCAGTTACCGGCGGATGCAGTTCTTC.